Detailed here is one T cell receptor (beta chain). The record originates from a study of early stage breast cancer tumors. Study details: About 70% of the 16 invasive tumors were ER+, PR+ and HER2-.

This CDR3 has 13 residues. Deletions cut 4 bases from V and 4 bases from J, with 10 bases between. The V gene's germline CDR1 is MNHEY and CDR2 SVGAGI. Each sample had two DNA replicates, approximately 0.49 ug blood or roughly 1.4 ug tissue. Some clones are missing from TCRdb's copy, which holds only in-frame ones; the method was immunoSEQ multiplex PCR. In the table there are around 50,000 clones, roughly 83% of which are singletons. The chain combines TRBV6-5 with TRBJ1-1, with D possibly being TRBD1 (6 bases). The source is a person aged 45-65 years with breast cancer. Sequencing input: blood. The CDR3 here is CASSFEGGTEAFF. The CDR3 DNA reads TGTGCCAGCAGTTTTGAGGGGGGCACTGAAGCTTTCTTT.